Each of the 29 T cell receptor beta chains below was sequenced from the same sample in a study of T cells in Graves' hyperthyroidism and ophthalmopathy (dated by TCRdb to the late 2010s). The method behind the library was multiplex PCR. Reads for this sample came from an Illumina HiSeq 2000. The TCR beta CDR3 regions were amplified from RNA transcripts. For the first round of RT-PCR on the TCR CDR3, the HTBI primer set was used together with the Qiagen OneStep RT-PCR kit. In TCRdb, the public reads were trimmed at Q25 with fastp and aligned with MiXCR, with productive beta chains retained. CDR3 protein duplicates are merged, each entry listing the most common genes and DNA. The sample contains some 550,000 distinct CDR3 sequences, roughly 16% of them found a single time. The ten largest account for less than 3.5% of the sample. The sequencing input was blood. These receptors came from a middle-aged woman with Graves' ophthalmopathy.

In its sample, this clonotype was seen many times. CDR3 residues: CSARDARGGELFF. CDR3 sequence (DNA): TGCAGTGCTAGAGACGCCAGAGGGGGGGAGCTGTTTTTT. The genes are TRBV20-1 and TRBJ2-2; D possibly corresponds to TRBD2 (5 bases). The CDR3 consists of 13 residues. Per the germline V gene, CDR1 is DFQATT and CDR2 is SNEGSKA (reference sequence). Trimming cost V 0 bases and J 8 bases, with 10 bases left between them.

The rearrangement uses TRBV5-8 and TRBJ1-2; no definite D call. The V end was cut by 1 base, the J end by 4 bases, with 14 bases between. The CDR3 consists of 15 residues. Germline V lookup: CDR1 SGHTS, CDR2 YDEGEE. CDR3 in DNA: TGTGCCAGCAGCTTGCCCGCCCGGGCAGGCTATGGCTACACCTTC. This translates into CASSLPARAGYGYTF. Full variable domain (missing parts from reference TRBV5-8 and TRBJ1-2): EAGVTQSPTHLIKTRGQQATLRCSPISGHTSVYWYQQALGLGLQFLLWYDEGEERNRGNFPPRFSGRQFPNYSSELNVNALELEDSALYLCASSLPARAGYGYTFGSGTRLTVV.

This clonotype has ten or more counts. This chain joins TRBV12-3 or TRBV12-4 and TRBJ1-1; 8 bases are shared with TRBD1. V shed 5 bases and J 0 bases; nucleotides not matched to a gene: 5. The CDR3 has 15 residues. The DNA of the CDR3 is TGTGCCAGCAGTCCCGGACAGGGTGTGAACACTGAAGCTTTCTTT. Translation: CASSPGQGVNTEAFF.

This clonotype was detected ten times or more. The rearrangement links TRBV2 to TRBJ2-4; D is possibly TRBD2 (7 bases). CDR1 and CDR2 from the germline V gene are SNHLY and FYNNEI. The CDR3 length is 15 residues. V shed 2 bases and J shed 3 bases, with 11 bases lying between them. CDR3 amino acids: CASSEQGTIKNIQYF. In nucleotides, the CDR3 is TGTGCCAGCAGTGAACAGGGGACTATCAAAAACATTCAGTACTTC.

This clonotype was observed at least ten times. The chain employs TRBV11-2 and TRBJ2-5; 7 nucleotides align to TRBD1. The germline gives CDR1 SGHAT, CDR2 FQNNGV. The CDR3 runs to 14 residues. The ends lost 5 bases at V and 2 bases at J; junction bases unmatched: 5. The CDR3, as DNA: TGTGCCAGCAGCGCGACAGGGCGACAAGAGACCCAGTACTTC. Translation gives CASSATGRQETQYF.

In this sample, this clonotype turned up many times. The chain carries TRBV5-1 and TRBJ1-2, with 9 bases that match TRBD1. V was pared by 4 bases and J by 2 bases, with 6 bases of the junction left unmatched. The CDR3 has 15 amino acids. Germline CDR1 SGHRS, CDR2 YFSETQ. CDR3 in amino acids: CASSPGQGFNYGYTF. Here the CDR3 DNA reads TGCGCCAGCAGCCCCGGACAGGGGTTCAACTATGGCTACACCTTC.

Many counts were recorded for this clonotype. V is TRBV28 and J is TRBJ1-5; D might be TRBD1 (5 bases). From germline, CDR1 is MDHEN and CDR2 SYDVKM. The germline V and J ends were trimmed by 3 bases and 4 bases, with 16 bases remaining between them. The CDR3 runs 16 residues. The DNA of the CDR3 is TGTGCCAGCAGTTTTAAGGTCCGGGGGAATAATCAGCCCCAGCATTTT. It encodes CASSFKVRGNNQPQHF.

This chain joins TRBV19 and TRBJ1-1; TRBD1 is a possible D gene (6 bases). Trimming removed 7 bases from V and 6 bases from J, with 15 bases in between. This CDR3 has 13 amino acids. The germline gives CDR1 LNHDA, CDR2 SQIVND (reference sequence). The CDR3 region is CASKKQGFAEAFF. The CDR3 nucleotides read TGTGCCAGTAAAAAACAGGGTTTCGCTGAAGCTTTCTTT. The complete variable domain, with remaining parts taken from reference TRBV19 and TRBJ1-1, reads DGGITQSPKYLFRKEGQNVTLSCEQNLNHDAMYWYRQDPGQGLRLIYYSQIVNDFQKGDIAEGYSVSREKKESFPLTVTSAQKNPTAFYLCASKKQGFAEAFFGQGTRLTVV.

This clonotype was seen many times. The rearrangement uses TRBV20-1 and TRBJ2-3, with TRBD1 matching 7 bases. The CDR3 is 16 residues long. The V segment lost 2 bases and the J segment 1 base; nucleotides outside the gene matches: 9. From germline, CDR1 is DFQATT and CDR2 SNEGSKA (reference sequence). The CDR3 loop is CSARNSLTGGTDTQYF. CDR3 nucleotide sequence: TGCAGTGCTAGAAATTCTCTTACAGGGGGCACAGATACGCAGTATTTT.

This clonotype showed up many times. The chain links TRBV2 to TRBJ1-1; tentative D call: TRBD1 (5 bases). The germline V gene encodes CDR1 SNHLY and CDR2 FYNNEI. Trimming left V 6 bases short and J 5 bases short, with 13 bases between. CDR3 size: 13 residues. CDR3 in DNA: TGTGCCAGCAGCTTCAGGGATCAGACTGAAGCTTTCTTT. Amino acids: CASSFRDQTEAFF.

Regarding this clonotype: Being one base from a much bigger clone, this may be a read error. J is TRBJ2-3 and V is TRBV3-1; either TRBD1 or TRBD2 may fit D (5 bases each). CDR1 and CDR2 from the germline V gene are LGHDT and YNNKEL (reference sequence). This CDR3 has 15 amino acids. The CDR3 is CARSPGPGGTDTQYF. CDR3 coding DNA: TGTGCCCGCAGTCCGGGACCTGGTGGGACAGATACGCAGTATTTT.

This clonotype was counted ten times or more. The chain is built from TRBV11-2 and TRBJ1-1, with D unclear. There are 15 residues in the CDR3. Germline CDR1 reads SGHAT; CDR2 reads FQNNGV. V lost 0 bases to trimming and J lost 5 bases, with 13 bases between them. Here the CDR3 reads CASSLDRFSGTEAFF. CDR3 DNA sequence: TGTGCCAGCAGCTTAGATCGATTTTCTGGTACTGAAGCTTTCTTT.

The sample holds a few counts of this clonotype. V gene TRBV7-6 combines with J gene TRBJ2-3, with D possibly being TRBD1 (5 bases). The germline V and J ends were trimmed by 2 bases and 6 bases, with 12 bases remaining between them. This CDR3 has 14 amino acids. CDR1 and CDR2 from the germline V gene are SGHVS and FNYEAQ. Here the CDR3 DNA reads TGTGCCAGCAGCTTAATGATAGCAGGGGATACGCAGTATTTT. Protein sequence: CASSLMIAGDTQYF.

In its sample, this clonotype was seen many times. The V gene is TRBV3-1, the J gene TRBJ1-4; D gene uncertain. V gave up 3 bases and J gave up 8 bases, with 10 bases separating them. In germline, CDR1 is LGHDT, CDR2 YNNKEL (reference sequence). The CDR3 has 13 residues. CDR3 nucleotides: TGTGCCAGCAGCCATTCCCCCCAAGAAAAACTGTTTTTT. It specifies CASSHSPQEKLFF.

A note on this clonotype: An end of the junction does not agree with germline; a read error may underlie this. This chain joins TRBV6-2 or TRBV6-3 and TRBJ2-3, with no clear D. The CDR3 consists of 11 residues. CDR1 MNHEY and CDR2 SVGEGT come from the germline V gene. CDR3 sequence: CVSRGYDTQYF. DNA for the CDR3: TGTGTCAGCAGAGGCTATGATACGCAGTATTTT.

This chain links TRBV4-1 with TRBJ2-7, with TRBD2 matching over 7 bases. Unmatched junction bases numbered 28, after V lost 1 base and J lost 7 bases. From germline, CDR1 is MGHRA and CDR2 YSYEKL. The CDR3 covers 21 residues. In DNA, the CDR3 is TGCGCCAGCAGCCAAGCGGCGGGGATCGGGACTAAGTGGGTGAAGGGGTTGGAGCAGTACTTC. Protein sequence: CASSQAAGIGTKWVKGLEQYF.

This clonotype has only a few counts. The rearrangement links TRBV4-1 to TRBJ1-4; 10 bases match TRBD1. The germline V gene has CDR1 MGHRA and CDR2 YSYEKL. CDR3 length equals 16 residues. V lost 1 base to trimming and J lost 11 bases; unmatched junction nucleotides: 10. CDR3 protein: CASSQVEDRGFEKLFF. In DNA, the CDR3 is TGCGCCAGCAGCCAAGTTGAGGACAGGGGGTTTGAGAAACTGTTTTTT.

This clonotype was found many times. CDR3 sequence reads: CASSLTGVNYGYTF. The CDR3 coding sequence is TGTGCCAGCAGTTTAACAGGGGTCAACTATGGCTACACCTTC. J is TRBJ1-2 and V is TRBV12-3 or TRBV12-4; 7 bases align to TRBD1. The CDR3 sequence is 14 residues long. V trimming: 2 bases; J trimming: 2 bases; junction bases outside the gene matches: 2.

This clonotype was recorded a few times. The gene calls are TRBV28 and TRBJ2-2, with D unresolved. The CDR3 is 11 amino acids. The V gene's germline CDR1 is MDHEN and CDR2 SYDVKM. V lost 3 bases, J lost 7 bases, and 3 bases lay in between. The CDR3 loop reads CASSFNGELFF. The CDR3 coding sequence is TGTGCCAGCAGTTTCAACGGGGAGCTGTTTTTT. Based on the CDR3 plus reference TRBV28 and TRBJ2-2, the full variable domain is DVKVTQSSRYLVKRTGEKVFLECVQDMDHENMFWYRQDPGLGLRLIYFSYDVKMKEKGDIPEGYSVSREKKERFSLILESASTNQTSMYLCASSFNGELFFGEGSRLTVL.

This clonotype showed up many times. The chain's CDR3 is CASSFTRVLGGEQYF. Written as DNA, the CDR3 is TGTGCCAGCAGCTTTACGAGAGTCCTCGGAGGGGAGCAGTACTTC. The V call is TRBV11-2, the J call TRBJ2-7; maybe TRBD2 (6 bases). The CDR3 totals 15 residues. Germline-derived CDR1 and CDR2 are SGHAT and FQNNGV. V was shortened by 3 bases and J by 7 bases, with 19 bases between the two germline ends.

This clonotype was seen at least ten times. The chain employs TRBV7-9 and TRBJ2-3, with D hard to call. The V end lost 3 bases, the J end lost 1 base, and 8 bases lay between the germline ends. From germline, CDR1 is SEHNR and CDR2 FQNEAQ (reference sequence). The CDR3 extends over 14 amino acids. This CDR3 reads CASSFSSRTDTQYF. CDR3 sequence (DNA): TGTGCCAGCAGCTTCTCTTCTCGCACAGATACGCAGTATTTT.

In this sample, this clonotype turned up many times. This chain joins TRBV3-1 and TRBJ2-7, with 9 bases aligning to TRBD1. Germline assignment: CDR1 LGHDT and CDR2 YNNKEL (reference sequence). Germline trimming cut 8 bases from V and 4 bases from J; bases unmatched to any gene: 6. The CDR3 runs 13 residues. The CDR3 loop reads CASQDRGAYEQYF. In nucleotides, the CDR3 is TGTGCCAGCCAAGACAGGGGGGCGTACGAGCAGTACTTC.

This clonotype was detected ten times or more. The chain is built from TRBV2 and TRBJ1-4; a possible D gene is TRBD1 (5 bases). Germline CDR1 is SNHLY and CDR2 is FYNNEI. The CDR3 covers 15 residues. Trimming left V 9 bases short and J 0 bases short, with 14 bases between. In nucleotides, the CDR3 is TGTGCCAGTACCAGGGACCGAACAACTAATGAAAAACTGTTTTTT. Amino acids: CASTRDRTTNEKLFF.

There are many counts of this clonotype. The rearrangement links TRBV2 to TRBJ1-5; a weak D match, TRBD1 (5 bases). The germline CDR1 and CDR2 sequences are SNHLY and FYNNEI. CDR3 length: 13 residues. V was shortened by 6 bases and J by 3 bases, with 9 bases between the two germline ends. DNA for the CDR3: TGTGCCAGCAGGGGGGGGAACAATCAGCCCCAGCATTTT. Translation: CASRGGNNQPQHF. Full variable domain (rest looked up from reference TRBV2 and TRBJ1-5): EPEVTQTPSHQVTQMGQEVILRCVPISNHLYFYWYRQILGQKVEFLVSFYNNEISEKSEIFDDQFSVERPDGSNFTLKIRSTKLEDSAMYFCASRGGNNQPQHFGDGTRLSIL.

Points on this clonotype: An end of the junction differs from the germline gene, which may be a read error. This chain uses TRBV6-2 or TRBV6-3 with TRBJ2-5; TRBD1 aligns across 10 bases. The germline V gene has CDR1 MNHEY and CDR2 SVGEGT. The CDR3 runs to 18 residues. Here the CDR3 reads CASGYFQIRTGGQETQYF. CDR3 in DNA: TGTGCCAGCGGTTACTTCCAGATTAGGACAGGGGGTCAAGAGACCCAGTACTTC.

The table lists this clonotype with many counts. V is TRBV3-1 and J is TRBJ2-1, with 8 bases that match TRBD1. With V trimmed by 1 base and J by 5 bases, 10 bases remained unmatched. The CDR3 runs to 17 residues. Per germline, CDR1 LGHDT and CDR2 YNNKEL (reference sequence). The CDR3 protein is CASSQGSRQGTDNEQFF. The CDR3 DNA follows: TGTGCCAGCAGCCAAGGAAGTAGACAGGGGACGGACAATGAGCAGTTCTTC.

This clonotype was counted many times. The J gene is TRBJ2-3, the V gene TRBV7-9; the match to TRBD1 covers 9 bases. The CDR3 spans 17 residues. V was pared by 6 bases and J by 3 bases, with 13 bases of the junction left unmatched. Germline assignment: CDR1 SEHNR and CDR2 FQNEAQ (reference sequence). The CDR3 DNA sequence: TGTGCCAGCAGGTCCGGGACAGGGAACGGGAGGACAGATACGCAGTATTTT. Translation gives CASRSGTGNGRTDTQYF.

This clonotype has ten or more counts. This chain joins TRBV7-8 and TRBJ2-5; TRBD1 aligns across 7 bases. The CDR3 is made up of 16 amino acids. The V and J ends lost 4 bases and 3 bases, in that order; junction bases with no gene match: 11. The germline V gene encodes CDR1 SGHVS and CDR2 FQNEAQ. The CDR3 sequence is CASSYRHRDSKETQYF. The CDR3 nucleotides are TGTGCCAGCAGCTATCGCCACCGGGACAGTAAAGAGACCCAGTACTTC.

In its sample, this clonotype was seen many times. V and J are TRBV5-1 and TRBJ1-1, with no clear D. The CDR3 loop spans 15 amino acids. The V gene lost 1 base and the J gene lost 4 bases, with 14 bases spanning the gap. Germline V gives CDR1 SGHRS, CDR2 YFSETQ. The CDR3: CASSLNPGSSTEAFF. In DNA form, the CDR3 reads TGCGCCAGCAGCTTGAATCCGGGGAGTAGCACTGAAGCTTTCTTT.